This entry lists 12 T cell receptor beta chains sequenced from one sample in a study of blood T cell repertoires in COVID-19. The repertoire was sequenced with immunoSEQ multiplex PCR; TCRdb's copy has only in-frame clones and lacks some. This table has roughly 240,000 clones, approximately 85% appearing once. The sequencing input was PBMCs or T cells enriched from blood (not recorded which). These receptors all come from a woman between 50 and 59 years old who had recovered from COVID-19.

The rearrangement joins TRBV10-1 to TRBJ1-1; tentatively, D is TRBD1 (6 bases). V dropped 2 bases and J dropped 9 bases, with 13 bases sitting between them. Germline V gives CDR1 WNHNN, CDR2 SYGVQD (reference sequence). CDR3 size: 13 residues. The CDR3 is CASSEIRTAKAFF. The CDR3 DNA is TGCGCCAGCAGTGAGATAAGGACAGCTAAAGCTTTCTTT.

DNA of the CDR3: TGTGCCAGCAGCTTTAGCCCCGAAATGAACACTGAAGCTTTCTTT. Encoded protein: CASSFSPEMNTEAFF. The J gene is TRBJ1-1, the V gene TRBV7-6; D is undetermined. There are 15 residues in the CDR3. V lost 3 bases, J lost 0 bases, and 11 bases lay in between. Germline CDR1 and CDR2: SGHVS and FNYEAQ.

The rearrangement links TRBV2 to TRBJ2-5, with TRBD1 matching 7 bases. After removal of 4 bases from V and 2 bases from J, the junction contained 4 bases not matched to a gene. This CDR3 is built from 14 residues. The germline gives CDR1 SNHLY, CDR2 FYNNEI. The CDR3 here is CASSGGQLQETQYF. The CDR3, as DNA: TGTGCCAGCAGTGGGGGACAGTTACAAGAGACCCAGTACTTC.

The gene calls are TRBV6-5 and TRBJ2-7; no reliable D call. The CDR3 consists of 12 residues. Germline CDR1 and CDR2: MNHEY and SVGAGI. Trimming stripped 4 bases from V and 0 bases from J, with 4 bases between. Written as DNA, the CDR3 is TGTGCCAGCAGTTTGAGCTCCTACGAGCAGTACTTC. The encoded protein is CASSLSSYEQYF.

CDR3 residues: CASRWTGGGQETQYF. CDR3 sequence (DNA): TGTGCCAGCAGGTGGACAGGGGGCGGGCAAGAGACCCAGTACTTC. The chain recombines TRBV6-5 with TRBJ2-5, with 11 bases that match TRBD1. Germline CDR1 is MNHEY and CDR2 is SVGAGI. After removal of 6 bases from V and 2 bases from J, the junction contained 5 bases not matched to a gene. The CDR3 length is 15 residues.

The rearrangement links TRBV29-1 to TRBJ2-7, with a weak D call TRBD2 (7 bases). CDR1 is SQVTM and CDR2 is ANQGSEA in the germline V gene. The CDR3 extends over 13 amino acids. Trimming shortened V by 4 bases and J by 3 bases, and 13 bases separated the two germline ends. The CDR3 region has the DNA TGCAGCGTTGGTACAGGGAGGGTCTACGAGCAGTACTTC. Residues: CSVGTGRVYEQYF.

The V gene is TRBV19, the J gene TRBJ1-3, with a tentative D call TRBD1 (5 bases). CDR3 length: 16 residues. Germline CDR1 is LNHDA and CDR2 is SQIVND (reference sequence). Trimming cost V 1 base and J 0 bases, with 10 bases left between them. The CDR3 region has the DNA TGTGCCAGTAGTATAGTAACGGGGGGCTCTGGAAACACCATATATTTT. Protein: CASSIVTGGSGNTIYF.

The V call is TRBV2, the J call TRBJ2-5; D is perhaps TRBD1 (7 bases). Germline V gives CDR1 SNHLY, CDR2 FYNNEI. This CDR3 region has 12 residues. Trimming took 7 bases from V and 3 from J, leaving 9 bases between them. The CDR3: CASIRGEETQYF. CDR3 in DNA: TGTGCCAGCATCAGGGGGGAAGAGACCCAGTACTTC.

The sample holds one count of this clone. This rearrangement joins TRBV28 to TRBJ1-1; TRBD1 agrees at 9 bases. Germline CDR1 and CDR2: MDHEN and SYDVKM. This CDR3 is built from 13 residues. With 8 bases clipped from V and 5 bases from J, the junction kept 6 bases outside the gene matches. Here the CDR3 reads CASYGTGRTEAFF. CDR3 nucleotide sequence: TGTGCCAGCTATGGGACAGGGAGGACTGAAGCTTTCTTT.

CDR3 protein: CAWSVQGLRNTIYF. The CDR3 DNA reads as TGTGCCTGGAGTGTACAGGGGCTAAGAAACACCATATATTTT. The J gene is TRBJ1-3, the V gene TRBV30; TRBD1 matches at 7 bases. J gave up 5 bases and V 0 bases, and 4 bases lay outside the gene matches. The V gene's germline CDR1 is GTSNPN and CDR2 SVGIG (reference sequence). The CDR3 length is 14 residues. The full variable domain, its missing parts supplied by reference TRBV30 and TRBJ1-3, is SQTIHQWPATLVQPVGSPLSLECTVEGTSNPNLYWYRQAAGRGLQLLFYSVGIGQISSEVPQNLSASRPQDRQFILSSKKLLLSDSGFYLCAWSVQGLRNTIYFGEGSWLTVV.

The CDR3 protein is CASSAYRVGPGELFF. The CDR3 DNA reads TGTGCCAGCAGCGCGTACAGGGTAGGCCCTGGGGAGCTGTTTTTT. This chain joins TRBV7-3 and TRBJ2-2; perhaps TRBD1 as D (6 bases). The germline V and J ends were trimmed by 5 bases and 8 bases, with 18 bases remaining between them. Germline values: CDR1 SGHTA, CDR2 FQGTGA. The length of the CDR3 is 15 residues.

This clone was detected once. The CDR3 sequence is CASSFLRLRVNTDTQYF. The CDR3 DNA reads as TGTGCCAGCAGCTTCCTTAGGTTACGGGTAAACACAGATACGCAGTATTTT. The chain is built from TRBV5-6 and TRBJ2-3, with unresolved D. Germline V gene sequence: CDR1 SGHDT, CDR2 YYEEEE. The CDR3 runs 17 residues. V was cut by 2 bases and J by 2 bases, with 18 bases left in between.